The entry that follows covers one TCR beta chain sequence. Antigen specificity is unknown. The sample belongs to a study of cytomegalovirus exposure and HLA in healthy donors. At the level of the study: About 179 million T cells yielded 117 million unique TCR beta sequences in earlier analysis. Unique TCRs from HLA-typed donors, roughly 89 million of them, were held in an early data release.

This PCR relied on a set of 60 Vbeta primers and 13 Jbeta primers. Profiling relied on immunoSEQ multiplex PCR, and the TCRdb table lists in-frame clones only, not all of them. The sample yields more than 150,000 clones, roughly 82% seen once. CDR1 and CDR2 from the germline V gene are MNHEY and SVGAGI. The ends were cut back, 8 bases at V and 0 bases at J, with 14 bases in the middle. This CDR3 comprises 15 residues. Overall study results and limits: Later work showed greater clonal expansion in HLA-associated TCR beta chains than in equally common others. As immune exposure information, only CMV serostatus was available.

Sequenced: PBMCs. The chain recombines TRBV6-5 with TRBJ1-5, with D tentatively TRBD1 (6 bases). The TCR comes from a woman in her forties or fifties in good health and CMV-seropositive. DNA for the CDR3: TGTGCCAGCGGGAGGGGGGGTTATAGCAATCAGCCCCAGCATTTT. This translates into CASGRGGYSNQPQHF.